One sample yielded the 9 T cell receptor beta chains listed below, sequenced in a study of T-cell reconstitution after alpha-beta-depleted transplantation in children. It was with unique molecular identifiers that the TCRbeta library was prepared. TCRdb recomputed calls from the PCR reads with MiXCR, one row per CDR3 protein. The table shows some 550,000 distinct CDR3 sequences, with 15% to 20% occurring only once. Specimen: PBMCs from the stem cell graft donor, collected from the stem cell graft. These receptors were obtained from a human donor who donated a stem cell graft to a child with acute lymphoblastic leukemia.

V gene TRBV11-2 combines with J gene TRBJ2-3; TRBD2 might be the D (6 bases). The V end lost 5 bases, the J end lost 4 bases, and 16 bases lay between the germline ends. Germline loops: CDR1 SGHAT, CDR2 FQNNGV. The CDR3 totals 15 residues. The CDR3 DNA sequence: TGTGCCAGCAGCCCCCCCGACGGGGGAGCAGATACGCAGTATTTT. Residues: CASSPPDGGADTQYF.

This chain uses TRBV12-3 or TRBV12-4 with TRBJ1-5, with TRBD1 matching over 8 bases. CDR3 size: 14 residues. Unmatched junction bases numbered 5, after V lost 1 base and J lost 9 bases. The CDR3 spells CASSLGTGNWPQHF. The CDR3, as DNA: TGTGCCAGCAGTTTAGGGACAGGGAATTGGCCCCAGCATTTT.

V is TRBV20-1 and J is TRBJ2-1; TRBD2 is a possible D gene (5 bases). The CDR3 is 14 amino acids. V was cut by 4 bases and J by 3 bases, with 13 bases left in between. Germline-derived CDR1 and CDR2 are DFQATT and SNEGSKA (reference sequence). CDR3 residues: CSATGSGDYNEQFF. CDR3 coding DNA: TGCAGTGCTACAGGCAGCGGTGACTACAATGAGCAGTTCTTC.

In nucleotides, the CDR3 is TGCAGTGCTAGACCTAGCGGGAGGGCGAACACCGGGGAGCTGTTTTTT. It encodes CSARPSGRANTGELFF. The rearrangement joins TRBV20-1 to TRBJ2-2, with 12 bases matching TRBD2. CDR1 and CDR2 (germline): DFQATT, SNEGSKA (reference sequence). The V and J ends lost 2 bases and 0 bases, in that order; junction bases with no gene match: 1. The CDR3 spans 16 residues.

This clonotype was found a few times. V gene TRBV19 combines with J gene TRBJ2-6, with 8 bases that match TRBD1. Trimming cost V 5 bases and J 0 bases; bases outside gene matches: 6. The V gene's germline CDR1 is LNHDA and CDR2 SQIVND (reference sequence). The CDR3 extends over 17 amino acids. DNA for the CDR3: TGTGCCAGTAGTGCCAGAACAGGGGGCTCTGGGGCCAACGTCCTGACTTTC. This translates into CASSARTGGSGANVLTF.

The chain's CDR3 is CSPTLGGETQYF. The CDR3 region has the DNA TGCAGCCCCACACTAGGAGGAGAGACCCAGTACTTC. V is TRBV29-1 and J is TRBJ2-5, with D tentatively TRBD2 (5 bases). The germline gives CDR1 SQVTM, CDR2 ANQGSEA. Trimming took off 8 bases at V and 4 bases at J, with 14 bases between the two ends. The CDR3 extends over 12 amino acids.

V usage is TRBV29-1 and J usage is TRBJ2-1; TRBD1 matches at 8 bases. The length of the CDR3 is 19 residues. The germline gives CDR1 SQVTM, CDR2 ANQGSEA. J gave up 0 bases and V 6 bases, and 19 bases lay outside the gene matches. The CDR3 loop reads CSVETGGSGSKNSYNEQFF. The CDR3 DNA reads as TGCAGCGTCGAAACAGGGGGTTCCGGGAGCAAAAACTCCTACAATGAGCAGTTCTTC.

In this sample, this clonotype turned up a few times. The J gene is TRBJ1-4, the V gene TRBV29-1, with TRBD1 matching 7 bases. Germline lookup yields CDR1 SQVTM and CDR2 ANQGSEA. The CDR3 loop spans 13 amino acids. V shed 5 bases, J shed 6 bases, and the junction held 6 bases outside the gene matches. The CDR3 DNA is TGCAGCGTTAAGAGACAGGGAGATGAAAAACTGTTTTTT. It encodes CSVKRQGDEKLFF. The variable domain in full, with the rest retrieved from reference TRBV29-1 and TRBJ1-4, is SAVISQKPSRDICQRGTSLTIQCQVDSQVTMMFWYRQQPGQSLTLIATANQGSEATYESGFVIDKFPISRPNLTFSTLTVSNMSPEDSSIYLCSVKRQGDEKLFFGSGTQLSVL.

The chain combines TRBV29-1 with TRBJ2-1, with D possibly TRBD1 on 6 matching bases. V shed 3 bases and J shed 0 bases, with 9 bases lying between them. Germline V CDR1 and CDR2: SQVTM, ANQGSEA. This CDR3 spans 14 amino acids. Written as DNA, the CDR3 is TGCAGCGTTGAGGAAGGGGGCTCCTACAATGAGCAGTTCTTC. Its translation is CSVEEGGSYNEQFF.